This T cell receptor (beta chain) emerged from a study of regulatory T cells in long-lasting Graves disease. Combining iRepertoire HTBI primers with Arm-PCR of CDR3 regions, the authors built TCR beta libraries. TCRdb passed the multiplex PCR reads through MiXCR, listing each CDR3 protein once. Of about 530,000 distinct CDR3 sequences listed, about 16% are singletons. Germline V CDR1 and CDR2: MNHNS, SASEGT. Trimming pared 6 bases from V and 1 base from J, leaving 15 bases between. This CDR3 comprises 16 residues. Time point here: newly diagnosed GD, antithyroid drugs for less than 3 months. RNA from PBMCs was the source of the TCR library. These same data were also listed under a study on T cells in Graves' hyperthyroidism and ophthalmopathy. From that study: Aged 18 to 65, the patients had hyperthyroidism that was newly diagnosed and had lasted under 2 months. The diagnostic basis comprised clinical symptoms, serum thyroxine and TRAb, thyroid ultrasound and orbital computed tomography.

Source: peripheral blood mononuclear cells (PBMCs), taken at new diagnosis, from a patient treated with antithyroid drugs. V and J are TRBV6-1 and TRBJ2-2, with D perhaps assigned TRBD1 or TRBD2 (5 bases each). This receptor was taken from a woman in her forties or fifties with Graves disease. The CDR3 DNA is TGTGCCAGCAGACCATCGCCGGGACGGAACACCGGGGAGCTGTTTTTT. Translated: CASRPSPGRNTGELFF.